This T cell receptor (beta chain) was found in a study of blood T cell repertoires in COVID-19. Turning to the study itself: Sites across the United States, Italy and Spain contributed samples from acute and convalescent COVID-19. Sample material is recorded as cDNA or gDNA derived from T cells, B-cell-depleted T cells, or PBMCs.

Source study methods: Researchers report that nucleated cell counts were estimated from reference gene primer amplification. The data were produced by immunoSEQ multiplex PCR, yet TCRdb's version contains in-frame clones alone and is incomplete. That table supplies the V and J calls and clone size; D and trimming were determined from the DNA. This table holds approximately 430,000 clones, just over 85% found once. The CDR3 sequence is 19 residues long. The V end was cut by 0 bases, the J end by 0 bases, with 20 bases between. Germline V gene data show CDR1 as LNHDA and CDR2 as SQIVND (reference sequence).

This TCR came from a woman in her twenties or thirties with active or convalescent COVID-19. The gene calls are TRBV19 and TRBJ1-1; possibly TRBD1 for D (5 bases). The sequencing sample was made of peripheral blood. The CDR3 here is CASSIDLRGQHFLNTEAFF. In DNA, the CDR3 is TGTGCCAGTAGTATAGATCTAAGAGGACAACACTTTTTGAACACTGAAGCTTTCTTT.